The rows below give T cell receptor beta chains drawn from one sample of a study of CD8+ T cells in alopecia areata. Using immunoSEQ multiplex PCR, the repertoire was profiled, and TCRdb retains in-frame clones only, with some absent. The table includes roughly 200,000 clones, more than 55% detected once. The sample consisted of CD8+ T cells sorted from blood. The receptors derive from a human donor in good health. CDR3s include the opening cysteine and the closing phenylalanine or tryptophan. The D gene is left open where the match is weak. A row's size may be missing; if present it is once, few, many or a size class.

TRBV5-8,NA,TRBJ1-5,NA,TGTGCCAGCAGCTTGGAGGCCTTAAGCCAGCCCCAGCATTTT,CASSLEALSQPQHF
TRBV30,TRBD1,TRBJ1-3,NA,TGTGCCACCAGGACAGGGACTGGAAACACCATATATTTT,CATRTGTGNTIYF
TRBV29-1,NA,TRBJ2-5,few,TGCAGCGTTTGGTTCCAAGAGACCCAGTACTTC,CSVWFQETQYF
TRBV27,NA,TRBJ2-3,few,TGTGCCAGCAGTTCGGGACTGGTCCCAGATACGCAGTATTTT,CASSSGLVPDTQYF
TRBV19,NA,TRBJ1-5,few,TGTGCCAGTAGTATAGATCAGGGCCCCTTCAATCAGCCCCAGCATTTT,CASSIDQGPFNQPQHF
TRBV11-2,TRBD2,TRBJ2-3,NA,TGTGCCAGCAGCTCAACCCTAGCGGTAAATACGCAGTATTTT,CASSSTLAVNTQYF
TRBV15,NA,TRBJ1-5,few,TGTGCCACCAGCAGAGATCGACGACAGTCCCAGCCCCAGCATTTT,CATSRDRRQSQPQHF
TRBV29-1,TRBD1,TRBJ1-1,NA,TGCAGCGTTGAGAAGACCGGGACAGCAAACACTGAAGCTTTCTTT,CSVEKTGTANTEAFF
TRBV13,TRBD1,TRBJ1-1,NA,TGTGCCAGCAGTCCCACCTGGCAGGGGGTGGGTGAAGCTTTCTTT,CASSPTWQGVGEAFF
TRBV5-1,NA,TRBJ2-3,NA,TGCGCCAGCAGCTTTTCCTGGGAGCACACAGATACGCAGTATTTT,CASSFSWEHTDTQYF
TRBV6-5,TRBD1,TRBJ2-7,NA,TGTGCCAGCAGTCCCACCGGGACAGGGGCCTACGAGCAGTACTTC,CASSPTGTGAYEQYF
TRBV9,NA,TRBJ1-2,few,TGTGCCAGCAGCGGGGAGGGAACAAATGGCTACACCTTC,CASSGEGTNGYTF
TRBV19,TRBD2,TRBJ2-5,NA,TGTGCCAGTAGTATAGGTCCCCTCGGGAGCGGGGTTTCGGAGACCCAGTACTTC,CASSIGPLGSGVSETQYF
TRBV4-1,TRBD2,TRBJ2-3,once,TGCGCCAGCAGCCAAGAGGGCGGGGGGGCAGATACGCAGTATTTT,CASSQEGGGADTQYF
TRBV11-2,NA,TRBJ1-4,NA,TGTGCCAGCAGCTTAGGGACTTCCCTGGGGAATGAAAAACTGTTTTTT,CASSLGTSLGNEKLFF
TRBV5-1,TRBD1,TRBJ1-6,few,TGCGCCAGCAGCTTATGGGACAGTCCAAGCTCCTATAATTCACCCCTCCACTTT,CASSLWDSPSSYNSPLHF
TRBV27,NA,TRBJ2-3,NA,TGTGCCAGCGGCTACAGGGCTGGAGATACGCAGTATTTT,CASGYRAGDTQYF
TRBV19,TRBD1,TRBJ1-1,few,TGTGCCAGTAGTATCCGAGGACAGGGACGGGGTGAAGCTTTCTTT,CASSIRGQGRGEAFF
TRBV7-9,NA,TRBJ1-1,few,TGTGCCAGCGTACAGGAACCCGGTACTGAAGCTTTCTTT,CASVQEPGTEAFF
TRBV2,NA,TRBJ1-5,NA,TGTGCCAGCAGTGGGACACCCCGGAGCAATCAGCCCCAGCATTTT,CASSGTPRSNQPQHF
TRBV5-6,TRBD1,TRBJ2-7,NA,TGTGCCAGCAGCTCTACTATTCTCCGGGACAGTCTAACGAACGAGCAGTACTTC,CASSSTILRDSLTNEQYF
TRBV7-9,NA,TRBJ1-2,once,TGTGCCAGCAGCTTAGGAGTGAGGGGACGGGGCTACACCTTC,CASSLGVRGRGYTF
TRBV11-2,TRBD2,TRBJ2-3,NA,TGTGCCAGCACCAGAACTAGCGGGGGCACAGATACGCAGTATTTT,CASTRTSGGTDTQYF
TRBV29-1,NA,TRBJ1-5,few,TGCAGCGTTGAGGGGGACACTGATCAGCCCCAGCATTTT,CSVEGDTDQPQHF
TRBV25-1,NA,TRBJ1-6,NA,TGTGCCAGCAGCCAAGATTTCTTCCTTCTCCACTTT,CASSQDFFLLHF
TRBV11-3,TRBD2,TRBJ2-5,NA,TGTGCCAGCATTGGACTAGCGGGGGGCCTCCAAGAGACCCAGTACTTC,CASIGLAGGLQETQYF
TRBV7-9,NA,TRBJ2-5,NA,TGTGCCAGCAGCTCAACGAACCGAGGCCGGGAGACCCAGTACTTC,CASSSTNRGRETQYF